These T cell receptor beta chains were read from a single sample in a study of response to subunit inactivated influenza vaccine. TCRdb reanalysed the RT-PCR reads using MiXCR and keeps one entry per CDR3 protein. This sample has 500,000 to 750,000 distinct CDR3 sequences; roughly 15% occur once, and the top ten carry around 10%. The sequences come from PBMCs from blood, collected approximately 12 days after vaccination. These receptor sequences come from a middle-aged man who received an inactivated influenza vaccine. CDR3s include the opening cysteine and the closing phenylalanine or tryptophan. The D gene is left open where the match is weak. Expanded clones get a size class; other rows say once, few or many, or leave the size out.

cdr3_aa	cdr3_nt	clone_size	d_call	j_call	v_call
CARKYSGNPYEQYF	TGTGCCAGAAAATATAGCGGGAACCCCTACGAGCAGTACTTC	few	TRBD2	TRBJ2-7	TRBV12-3/TRBV12-4
CSASRGSGSTGELFF	TGCAGTGCTAGTCGGGGTAGCGGGAGTACCGGGGAGCTGTTTTTT	NA	TRBD2	TRBJ2-2	TRBV20-1
CASSQTSGSRGNIQYF	TGTGCCAGCAGCCAGACTAGCGGGAGTAGGGGGAACATTCAGTACTTC	NA	TRBD2	TRBJ2-4	TRBV9
CASSPLGDGNTIYF	TGCGCCAGCAGCCCACTGGGTGATGGAAACACCATATATTTT	NA	NA	TRBJ1-3	TRBV5-1
CASSPSTGPGELFF	TGTGCCAGCAGCCCTAGCACAGGTCCCGGGGAGCTGTTTTTT	few	NA	TRBJ2-2	TRBV11-1
CASSPGTSATLTTGELFF	TGTGCCAGCAGCCCCGGAACTTCCGCGACTCTAACGACCGGGGAGCTGTTTTTT	NA	NA	TRBJ2-2	TRBV7-8
CASSLQRWGSSYEQYF	TGTGCCAGCTCCCTTCAACGGTGGGGTAGCTCCTACGAGCAGTACTTC	few	NA	TRBJ2-7	TRBV18
CSVVDTVGTQYF	TGCAGCGTTGTGGATACCGTGGGTACGCAGTATTTT	many	NA	TRBJ2-3	TRBV29-1
CASGETRQNNQPQHF	TGTGCCAGCGGGGAAACCCGACAGAATAATCAGCCCCAGCATTTT	many	NA	TRBJ1-5	TRBV6-2/TRBV6-3
CASSLLGTPYNEQFF	TGTGCCAGCAGTTTACTGGGGACTCCCTACAATGAGCAGTTCTTC	few	NA	TRBJ2-1	TRBV12-3/TRBV12-4
CASSYGRRYNEQFF	TGTGCCAGCAGTTACGGCAGGCGATACAATGAGCAGTTCTTC	few	NA	TRBJ2-1	TRBV6-5
CAWDRPNTGELFF	TGTGCCTGGGACAGGCCTAACACCGGGGAGCTGTTTTTT	NA	NA	TRBJ2-2	TRBV30
CASSYHSYEQYF	TGTGCCAGCAGTTACCACAGCTACGAGCAGTACTTC	NA	NA	TRBJ2-7	TRBV6-2/TRBV6-3
CAITPGQGYQETQYF	TGTGCCATCACCCCGGGACAGGGGTACCAAGAGACCCAGTACTTC	few	TRBD1	TRBJ2-5	TRBV10-3
CASSPPRTSAEAFF	TGTGCCAGCTCACCACCCCGAACGTCAGCCGAAGCTTTCTTT	NA	NA	TRBJ1-1	TRBV18
CASSLVVTYNEQFF	TGCGCCAGCAGCTTGGTCGTCACCTACAATGAGCAGTTCTTC	few	NA	TRBJ2-1	TRBV5-1
CASSELGEFYNEQFF	TGTGCCAGCAGTGAGTTGGGGGAATTTTACAATGAGCAGTTCTTC	few	NA	TRBJ2-1	TRBV2
CASSFQGTDGYTF	TGTGCCAGCAGTTTCCAGGGGACAGATGGCTACACCTTC	NA	TRBD1	TRBJ1-2	TRBV12-3/TRBV12-4
CASSWGANQPQHF	TGTGCCAGTAGTTGGGGGGCCAATCAGCCCCAGCATTTT	NA	NA	TRBJ1-5	TRBV12-3/TRBV12-4
CASSREGRGEQYF	TGTGCCAGCAGTCGGGAGGGTAGAGGCGAGCAGTACTTC	few	TRBD2	TRBJ2-7	TRBV2
CAISSKPGQANYEQYF	TGTGCCATCAGTTCGAAGCCGGGACAGGCGAACTACGAGCAGTACTTC	few	TRBD1	TRBJ2-7	TRBV10-3
CSARDILAGVDGTQYF	TGCAGTGCTAGAGATATACTAGCGGGAGTGGATGGGACCCAGTACTTC	NA	TRBD2	TRBJ2-5	TRBV20-1
CAASKRSIEGTTNQPQHF	TGTGCCGCCAGCAAAAGAAGCATAGAGGGGACCACGAATCAGCCCCAGCATTTT	NA	NA	TRBJ1-5	TRBV10-3
CSATERTGGTQPQHF	TGCAGTGCGACCGAGAGGACAGGGGGCACTCAGCCCCAGCATTTT	NA	TRBD1	TRBJ1-5	TRBV20-1
CASSPSLGTEDGYTF	TGTGCCAGCTCACCATCACTCGGGACGGAAGATGGCTACACCTTC	few	NA	TRBJ1-2	TRBV18
CASSQDSQAGELFF	TGCGCCAGCAGCCAAGATAGCCAGGCCGGGGAGCTGTTTTTT	NA	NA	TRBJ2-2	TRBV4-3
CASSQGPNYGYTF	TGTGCCAGCAGCCAAGGGCCCAACTATGGCTACACCTTC	many	NA	TRBJ1-2	TRBV4-2
CASSPLGGDNEKLFF	TGTGCCAGCAGCCCGTTGGGAGGGGACAATGAAAAACTGTTTTTT	few	NA	TRBJ1-4	TRBV12-3/TRBV12-4
CSALAGGSYNEQFF	TGCAGTGCTCTGGCAGGGGGGTCCTACAATGAGCAGTTCTTC	NA	NA	TRBJ2-1	TRBV20-1
CASSRQAGGSQPQHF	TGTGCCAGCAGCCGACAAGCAGGGGGAAGTCAGCCCCAGCATTTT	many	TRBD1	TRBJ1-5	TRBV12-3/TRBV12-4
CASSSGLAGTYEQYF	TGTGCCAGCAGCTCGGGACTAGCGGGAACCTACGAGCAGTACTTC	NA	TRBD2	TRBJ2-7	TRBV5-6
CASSLAGTKPHGGQFF	TGTGCCAGCAGTTTGGCGGGGACAAAACCTCACGGGGGGCAGTTCTTC	NA	NA	TRBJ2-1	TRBV12-3/TRBV12-4
CASSLVSGRSGTDTQYF	TGCGCCAGCAGCTTGGTGAGCGGGAGAAGCGGCACAGATACGCAGTATTTT	NA	TRBD2	TRBJ2-3	TRBV5-1
CASSPQQAGATQETQYF	TGTGCCAGCTCACCACAACAAGCGGGGGCAACCCAAGAGACCCAGTACTTC	NA	TRBD2	TRBJ2-5	TRBV18
CASSSGTPDSYNEQFF	TGCGCCAGCAGCTCGGGGACTCCCGACTCCTACAATGAGCAGTTCTTC	NA	NA	TRBJ2-1	TRBV5-1
CSVVGLAGHLYNEQFF	TGCAGCGTTGTTGGACTAGCGGGCCATCTGTACAATGAGCAGTTCTTC	many	TRBD2	TRBJ2-1	TRBV29-1
CASSLVLAGNEQFF	TGCGCCAGCAGCTTGGTACTAGCGGGAAATGAGCAGTTCTTC	few	TRBD2	TRBJ2-1	TRBV5-1
CSARDGTKSTDTQYF	TGCAGTGCTAGAGATGGGACTAAATCCACAGATACGCAGTATTTT	many	TRBD2	TRBJ2-3	TRBV20-1
CASTWGGTYEQYF	TGTGCCAGCACCTGGGGAGGGACCTACGAGCAGTACTTC	few	TRBD2	TRBJ2-7	TRBV28
CSVAIQGDNEQFF	TGCAGCGTTGCGATACAGGGCGACAATGAGCAGTTCTTC	NA	NA	TRBJ2-1	TRBV29-1
CASSFTGNLYEQYF	TGTGCCAGCAGTTTCACGGGGAACTTATACGAGCAGTACTTC	NA	NA	TRBJ2-7	TRBV28
CASSFLGGGNTIYF	TGTGCCAGCAGTTTTCTGGGGGGAGGAAACACCATATATTTT	many	NA	TRBJ1-3	TRBV28
CASSSAGRQGLYYEQYF	TGTGCCAGCAGCTCGGCAGGGAGACAGGGGTTATACTACGAGCAGTACTTC	NA	TRBD1	TRBJ2-7	TRBV7-8
CASSLSGTVTDTQYF	TGTGCCAGCAGTTTAAGCGGGACAGTCACAGATACGCAGTATTTT	NA	NA	TRBJ2-3	TRBV6-5
CSVKLSKETQYF	TGCAGCGTTAAGTTAAGTAAAGAGACCCAGTACTTC	few	NA	TRBJ2-5	TRBV29-1
CASSARTGGNTGELFF	TGTGCCAGCAGCGCCAGGACAGGGGGAAACACCGGGGAGCTGTTTTTT	NA	TRBD1	TRBJ2-2	TRBV7-2
CAISTQTGSGGYTF	TGTGCCATCAGTACACAGACAGGGTCCGGTGGCTACACCTTC	NA	TRBD1	TRBJ1-2	TRBV10-3
CASSLGEGDYEQYF	TGTGCCAGCAGCCTCGGGGAAGGAGACTACGAGCAGTACTTC	few	NA	TRBJ2-7	TRBV6-2/TRBV6-3
CSVGQGGGKGYTF	TGCAGCGTTGGGCAGGGAGGGGGCAAGGGCTACACCTTC	few	TRBD1	TRBJ1-2	TRBV29-1
CASSLGEVQFF	TGTGCCAGCAGCTTGGGGGAGGTGCAGTTCTTC	many	NA	TRBJ2-1	TRBV11-2
CASSPTNRDRSSYNSPLHF	TGCGCCAGCAGCCCAACTAACCGGGACAGGAGCTCCTATAATTCACCCCTCCACTTT	many	TRBD1	TRBJ1-6	TRBV5-1
CSVPGLGGILNEQFF	TGCAGCGTTCCGGGGTTGGGAGGGATTCTCAATGAGCAGTTCTTC	many	TRBD2	TRBJ2-1	TRBV29-1
CASSFRASGDTEAFF	TGCGCCAGCAGCTTCAGGGCGTCCGGGGACACTGAAGCTTTCTTT	many	NA	TRBJ1-1	TRBV5-1
CASSLGTVNKAYGYTF	TGTGCCAGCAGCTTGGGGACAGTGAATAAAGCCTATGGCTACACCTTC	few	NA	TRBJ1-2	TRBV5-6
CASSYRGRGYGYTF	TGTGCCAGCAGTTACCGCGGAAGGGGCTATGGCTACACCTTC	NA	NA	TRBJ1-2	TRBV6-5